This TCR beta chain was identified in a study of T cells in Graves' hyperthyroidism and ophthalmopathy. Study observations and caveats: Clonotypes that were expanded in thyroid above 0.001 mostly appeared in blood too.

Ten or more counts support this clonotype. Its antigen is as yet unknown. TCR beta CDR3 region amplification was performed from RNA transcripts. The study used the HTBI primer set for a first-round RT-PCR of the TCR CDR3. TCRdb re-analysed the multiplex PCR reads in MiXCR, keeping a single row per CDR3 protein. Found here are about 500,000 distinct CDR3 sequences, about 15% of them singletons; the top ten hold less than 30%. Trimming pared 2 bases from V and 6 bases from J, leaving 15 bases between. CDR3 length: 15 amino acids. Germline-derived CDR1 and CDR2 are MNHEY and SMNVEV (reference sequence). This TCR was sampled from a woman aged 25-40 years with Graves' ophthalmopathy. The sample taken for sequencing was blood. The gene calls are TRBV27 and TRBJ2-3, with D possibly matching TRBD1 (5 bases). The CDR3 protein is CASSLGQGRFDTQYF. Here the CDR3 DNA reads TGTGCCAGCAGTTTAGGGCAGGGCAGGTTTGATACGCAGTATTTT.